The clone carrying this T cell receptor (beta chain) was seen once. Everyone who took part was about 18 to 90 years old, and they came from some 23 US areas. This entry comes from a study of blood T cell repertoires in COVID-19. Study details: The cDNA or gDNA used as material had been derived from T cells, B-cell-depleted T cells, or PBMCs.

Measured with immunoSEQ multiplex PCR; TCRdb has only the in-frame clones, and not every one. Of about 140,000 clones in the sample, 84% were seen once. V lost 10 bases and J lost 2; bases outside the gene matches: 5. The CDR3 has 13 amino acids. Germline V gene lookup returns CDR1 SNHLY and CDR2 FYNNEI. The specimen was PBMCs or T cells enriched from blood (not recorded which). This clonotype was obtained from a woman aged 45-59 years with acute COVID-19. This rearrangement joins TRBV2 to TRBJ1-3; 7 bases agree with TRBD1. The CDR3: CANRGTAGNTIYF. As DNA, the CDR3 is TGTGCCAACCGGGGGACAGCTGGAAACACCATATATTTT.